The entry below describes one T cell receptor (beta chain). The data were taken from a study of shared clonotypes between healthy human individuals. Assay execution proceeded at the deep level. Unsorted PBMC replicate PCRs used 300 ng DNA, 25,000 to 30,000 T cell genomes. The team ran DNA from unsorted PBMCs on ten immunoSEQ deep assay plates for sequencing. Generated by immunoSEQ multiplex PCR, the TCRdb table keeps only in-frame clones and is missing some. Found here are 450,000 to 600,000 clones, approximately 85% of them singletons; the top ten hold about an eighth. Germline assignment: CDR1 SGHTA and CDR2 FQGNSA. V lost 2 bases and J lost 5, with 16 bases in between. This CDR3 has 15 residues.

The sequence was collected from a woman between 35 and 50 years old in good health. Some clones in this sample may be carry-over from other donors' samples. The sequenced material came from PBMCs. V usage is TRBV7-2 and J usage is TRBJ2-7, with D possibly being TRBD2 (7 bases). The CDR3 reads CASSLPGGPTDEQYF. CDR3 bases: TGTGCCAGCAGCTTACCGGGGGGCCCTACGGACGAGCAGTACTTC.